These 21 T cell receptor beta chains were all obtained from the same sample, sequenced in a study of Ad26.COV2.S vaccination and SARS-CoV-2 variants. The treatment was: about 20 received Ad26.COV2.S at low or high dose, single or two shots; about 5 received placebo; per-sample allocation not given. It was on day 63 after the first vaccine or placebo injection that samples were taken. Sequencing used immunoSEQ multiplex PCR; TCRdb keeps in-frame clones, though not all of them. The profile shows a few hundred thousand clones, around 87% of them singletons. The sequenced sample was peripheral blood, obtained in a trial of Ad26.COV2.S vaccine versus placebo. The receptors were sampled from a person aged 18-60 years who received the Ad26.COV2.S COVID-19 vaccine or a placebo.

The V gene is TRBV19, the J gene TRBJ1-4; D not resolved. V shed 4 bases and J shed 7 bases, with 16 bases lying between them. Germline CDR1 and CDR2: LNHDA and SQIVND (reference sequence). The CDR3 contains 15 residues. The chain's CDR3 is CASSTRRSSGEKLFF. In nucleotides, the CDR3 is TGTGCCAGTAGTACCCGGAGGAGCTCTGGTGAAAAACTGTTTTTT.

This clone is a singleton in its sample. This chain connects TRBV7-2 to TRBJ2-1, with 7 bases lining up with TRBD1. CDR1 SGHTA and CDR2 FQGNSA come from the germline V gene. The CDR3 length is 13 residues. V trimming: 3 bases; J trimming: 5 bases; junction bases outside the gene matches: 1. CDR3 in DNA: TGTGCCAGCAGCTTTACAGGGGACAATGAGCAGTTCTTC. It yields the protein CASSFTGDNEQFF.

This clone is a singleton in its sample. CDR3 bases: TGTGCCAGCAGCCCCCTGGGAGGGAGCTATGGCTACACCTTC. Protein product: CASSPLGGSYGYTF. The chain has TRBV7-8 and TRBJ1-2; D gene unclear. V gave up 5 bases and J gave up 4 bases, with 14 bases separating them. This CDR3 has 14 amino acids. Germline assignment: CDR1 SGHVS and CDR2 FQNEAQ.

The chain has TRBV9 and TRBJ2-1; D might be TRBD1 (5 bases). The V end was cut by 3 bases, the J end by 10 bases, with 20 bases between. The CDR3 runs 15 residues. Germline V gene data show CDR1 as SGDLS and CDR2 as YYNGEE. CDR3 bases: TGTGCCAGCAGCGGGGGCTTGGGGCTTAGCTGGGAGCAGTTCTTC. Translation: CASSGGLGLSWEQFF.

The chain couples TRBV29-1 to TRBJ1-2; D is unresolved. Germline CDR1 and CDR2: SQVTM and ANQGSEA. The ends were cut back, 7 bases at V and 0 bases at J, with 15 bases in the middle. The CDR3 is made up of 14 amino acids. The chain's CDR3 is CSASLGFANYGYTF. The CDR3 DNA follows: TGCAGCGCATCCTTAGGATTTGCTAACTATGGCTACACCTTC.

Note on this clone: Other DNA sequences of this sample code for an identical CDR3. The rearrangement uses TRBV12-5 and TRBJ2-7; TRBD2 might be the D (5 bases). V gave up 6 bases and J gave up 3 bases, with 9 bases separating them. Germline-derived CDR1 and CDR2 are LGHNT and FRNRAP. The CDR3 length is 12 residues. CDR3 DNA sequence: TGTGCTAGTGGCCTAGGACTCTACGAGCAGTACTTC. Amino acid sequence: CASGLGLYEQYF.

The chain joins TRBV13 to TRBJ1-5; perhaps TRBD1 as D (6 bases). The germline V and J ends were trimmed by 5 bases and 5 bases, with 10 bases remaining between them. This CDR3 comprises 13 residues. CDR1 and CDR2 from the germline V gene are PRHDT and FYEKMQ (reference sequence). CDR3 protein: CASSVSGDQPQHF. In DNA form, the CDR3 reads TGTGCCAGCAGCGTTTCAGGGGATCAGCCCCAGCATTTT.

This chain uses TRBV6-4 with TRBJ2-3; TRBD2 matches 10 bases. CDR1 and CDR2 from the germline V gene are MRHNA and SNTAGT. CDR3 length: 19 residues. V lost 1 base, J lost 7 bases, and 17 bases stayed unmatched. CDR3 DNA: TGTGCCAGCAGTGACTGTGGGCTGCGAGCGGGGGGGCCGCGGCATACGCAGTATTTT. It codes for CASSDCGLRAGGPRHTQYF.

There are many counts of this clone. A read error may account for a junction end that differs from germline. This chain joins TRBV13 and TRBJ1-3; TRBD1 agrees at 8 bases. The CDR3 is made up of 12 amino acids. The germline CDR1 and CDR2 sequences are PRHDT and FYEKMQ (reference sequence). The CDR3 reads CASSLGQGLTYF. In nucleotides, the CDR3 is TGTGCCAGCAGCCTAGGACAGGGTCTGACATATTTT.

The V and J genes are TRBV11-2 and TRBJ2-3; D call uncertain. This CDR3 comprises 14 residues. The germline V gene has CDR1 SGHAT and CDR2 FQNNGV. V was pared by 1 base and J by 5 bases, with 10 bases between. This CDR3 is CASSLVAGLDTQYF. The CDR3 DNA sequence: TGTGCCAGCAGCTTAGTCGCTGGGTTAGATACGCAGTATTTT.

The chain links TRBV6-5 to TRBJ2-3; 8 nucleotides align to TRBD1. This CDR3 has 12 residues. Germline V gene data show CDR1 as MNHEY and CDR2 as SVGAGI. With V trimmed by 4 bases and J by 12 bases, 6 bases remained unmatched. CDR3 sequence: CASSSTGTGQYF. In DNA, the CDR3 is TGTGCCAGCAGTTCTACCGGGACAGGACAGTATTTT.

This chain joins TRBV4-1 and TRBJ1-2; 8 bases map to TRBD1. This CDR3 has 16 residues. The V gene end was trimmed by 4 bases and the J gene end by 1 base; junction bases not matched to a gene: 8. In germline, CDR1 is MGHRA, CDR2 YSYEKL. Here the CDR3 DNA reads TGCGCCAGCAGCCGAACCGGGACAGGAGGTAACTATGGCTACACCTTC. Translated, it gives CASSRTGTGGNYGYTF.

The rearrangement links TRBV5-1 to TRBJ2-5, with D possibly TRBD2 on 7 matching bases. The CDR3 length is 14 residues. Trimming pared 0 bases from V and 6 bases from J, leaving 12 bases between. Germline V CDR1 and CDR2: SGHRS, YFSETQ. The CDR3 coding sequence is TGCGCCAGCAGCTTGGAGGGGGAGGGAAAGACCCAGTACTTC. It translates to CASSLEGEGKTQYF.

The chain employs TRBV19 and TRBJ2-1, with D perhaps matching TRBD2 (5 bases). There are 15 residues in the CDR3. With 7 bases removed from V and 0 bases from J, the gap between germline ends came to 13 bases. Germline-derived CDR1 and CDR2 are LNHDA and SQIVND (reference sequence). DNA of the CDR3: TGTGCCAGTACCTCGGGGAGTCCCTCCTACAATGAGCAGTTCTTC. It codes for CASTSGSPSYNEQFF.

V and J are TRBV7-2 and TRBJ2-7; D might be TRBD2 (5 bases). The CDR3 runs to 15 residues. Trimming shortened V by 7 bases and J by 0 bases, and 16 bases separated the two germline ends. Germline CDR1 is SGHTA and CDR2 is FQGNSA. CDR3 DNA: TGTGCCAGCACTCAAGGACTCGCGAGCTCCTACGAGCAGTACTTC. It specifies CASTQGLASSYEQYF.

The chain couples TRBV5-1 to TRBJ1-3, with TRBD1 as a possible D gene (6 bases). Trimming removed 7 bases at V and 0 bases at J, with 11 bases between. Per germline, CDR1 SGHRS and CDR2 YFSETQ. The length of the CDR3 is 14 residues. CDR3 protein: CASASGASGNTIYF. The CDR3 nucleotides are TGCGCCAGCGCCTCGGGGGCCTCTGGAAACACCATATATTTT. Combining the CDR3 with reference TRBV5-1 and TRBJ1-3 gives the whole variable domain KAGVTQTPRYLIKTRGQQVTLSCSPISGHRSVSWYQQTPGQGLQFLFEYFSETQRNKGNFPGRFSGRQFSNSRSEMNVSTLELGDSALYLCASASGASGNTIYFGEGSWLTVV.

This clone was found a few times. V gene TRBV18 combines with J gene TRBJ2-2; a possible D gene is TRBD2 (6 bases). The CDR3 contains 13 residues. Germline V lookup: CDR1 KGHSH, CDR2 LQKENI. V was clipped by 3 bases and J by 6 bases, with 8 bases between them. The CDR3 DNA reads TGTGCCAGCTCACCGCGGGGATCCGGGGAGCTGTTTTTT. It yields the protein CASSPRGSGELFF. Variable domain in full (rest from reference TRBV18 and TRBJ2-2): NAGVMQNPRHLVRRRGQEARLRCSPMKGHSHVYWYRQLPEEGLKFMVYLQKENIIDESGMPKERFSAEFPKEGPSILRIQQVVRGDSAAYFCASSPRGSGELFFGEGSRLTVL.

The chain recombines TRBV7-8 with TRBJ2-5; possible D gene TRBD1, 5 bases. Trimming stripped 5 bases from V and 0 bases from J, with 13 bases between. This CDR3 has 15 residues. The V gene's germline CDR1 is SGHVS and CDR2 FQNEAQ. The CDR3 here is CASSRALQDQETQYF. For the CDR3, the DNA is TGTGCCAGCAGCCGAGCCCTACAGGACCAAGAGACCCAGTACTTC.

The chain has TRBV6-1 and TRBJ2-3; TRBD2 might be the D (6 bases). V dropped 2 bases and J dropped 7 bases, with 19 bases sitting between them. CDR1 and CDR2 from the germline V gene are MNHNS and SASEGT. CDR3 length: 16 amino acids. DNA of the CDR3: TGTGCCAGCAGTGAAAGAACTAGCCCCATAGGCAATACGCAGTATTTT. The encoded protein is CASSERTSPIGNTQYF.

The CDR3 here is CATSVGVTYNEQFF. DNA for the CDR3: TGTGCCACCTCCGTAGGGGTCACCTACAATGAGCAGTTCTTC. This rearrangement joins TRBV19 to TRBJ2-1; D is perhaps TRBD1 (5 bases). This CDR3 has 14 residues. Germline CDR1 LNHDA, CDR2 SQIVND (reference sequence). V dropped 10 bases and J dropped 2 bases, with 15 bases sitting between them.

This clone was found once. The genes are TRBV18 and TRBJ1-4; the D gene is possibly TRBD1 (5 bases). Trimming pared 1 base from V and 8 bases from J, leaving 8 bases between. Germline-derived CDR1 and CDR2 are KGHSH and LQKENI. The CDR3 has 13 residues. CDR3 DNA: TGTGCCAGCTCACCACTTGGGGGAGAAAAACTGTTTTTT. Protein product: CASSPLGGEKLFF.